Shown below are 13 T cell receptor beta chains from a single sample sequenced in a study of T cells after posttransplantation cyclophosphamide. Method: immunoSEQ multiplex PCR; TCRdb's copy keeps in-frame clones and lacks some. The table lists about 22,000 clones, with no singletons. Source material: PBMCs. These receptors originate from a woman between 50 and 59 years old in good health, CMV-negative, and a related stem cell transplant donor.

This clone was seen many times. The rearrangement uses TRBV6-4 and TRBJ1-2, with 11 nucleotides matching TRBD1. The CDR3 has 14 residues. The junction had 5 bases not matched to a gene; V was cut back by 7 bases and J by 4 bases. In germline, CDR1 is MRHNA, CDR2 SNTAGT. The CDR3 DNA reads as TGTGCCAGCAAAGCGGGACAGGGGGGCTATGGCTACACCTTC. Amino acids: CASKAGQGGYGYTF.

This clone was detected ten times or more. The CDR3 here is CASSKGTGKAYEQYF. CDR3 bases: TGCGCCAGCAGCAAGGGGACAGGGAAAGCCTACGAGCAGTACTTC. The V and J genes are TRBV5-1 and TRBJ2-7, with TRBD1 identical over 9 bases. With V trimmed by 4 bases and J by 2 bases, 7 bases remained unmatched. Germline CDR1 reads SGHRS; CDR2 reads YFSETQ. CDR3 length: 15 amino acids.

This clone was detected ten times or more. CDR3 residues: CSVDGTSGGYNEQFF. The CDR3 nucleotides are TGCAGCGTTGACGGGACTAGCGGGGGATACAATGAGCAGTTCTTC. This sequence joins TRBV29-1 and TRBJ2-1; 14 nucleotides align to TRBD2. The CDR3 runs 15 residues. The V gene end was trimmed by 3 bases and the J gene end by 4 bases; junction bases not matched to a gene: 2. CDR1 and CDR2 (germline): SQVTM, ANQGSEA.

This clone was detected ten times or more. The chain is built from TRBV2 and TRBJ2-5, with D possibly matching TRBD1 (5 bases). The V end was cut by 3 bases, the J end by 7 bases, with 12 bases between. The V gene's germline CDR1 is SNHLY and CDR2 FYNNEI. The CDR3 sequence is 13 residues long. The CDR3 loop is CASSEVRDATQYF. DNA of the CDR3: TGTGCCAGCAGTGAGGTCAGGGATGCGACCCAGTACTTC.

This clone was recorded at least ten times. The V and J genes are TRBV10-1 and TRBJ2-5; TRBD2 is a possible D gene (7 bases). The CDR3 length is 19 residues. The V gene lost 2 bases and the J gene lost 5 bases, with 27 bases spanning the gap. Germline loops: CDR1 WNHNN, CDR2 SYGVQD (reference sequence). The CDR3 region is CASSEGRVAGGGCLETQYF. CDR3 DNA sequence: TGCGCCAGCAGTGAGGGGAGGGTGGCGGGCGGGGGCTGTTTGGAGACCCAGTACTTC.

This clone was seen repeatedly, ten times or more. This sequence joins TRBV7-2 and TRBJ2-7; 7 nucleotides match TRBD2. CDR3 length: 13 amino acids. J was trimmed by 4 bases and V by 4 bases; bases with no gene match: 4. Germline loops: CDR1 SGHTA, CDR2 FQGNSA. CDR3 nucleotide sequence: TGTGCCAGCAGCTCCAGCGGGGCGTACGAGCAGTACTTC. Translating it yields CASSSSGAYEQYF. Drawing the rest from reference TRBV7-2 and TRBJ2-7, the complete variable domain is GAGVSQSPSNKVTEKGKDVELRCDPISGHTALYWYRQSLGQGLEFLIYFQGNSAPDKSGLPSDRFSAERTGGSVSTLTIQRTQQEDSAVYLCASSSSGAYEQYFGPGTRLTVT.

This clone was observed many times. The chain combines TRBV6-5 with TRBJ1-2, with 7 positions matching TRBD1. This CDR3 is 13 amino acids long. Germline V lookup: CDR1 MNHEY, CDR2 SVGAGI. V trimming: 4 bases; J trimming: 4 bases; junction bases outside the gene matches: 3. The CDR3 DNA is TGTGCCAGCAGTTCCGGGACAGTCTATGGCTACACCTTC. Residues: CASSSGTVYGYTF.

This clone was counted at least ten times. V is TRBV4-1 and J is TRBJ2-7, with 7 bases identical to TRBD1. The length of the CDR3 is 17 residues. After removal of 0 bases from V and 0 bases from J, the junction contained 8 bases not matched to a gene. Germline V gene data show CDR1 as MGHRA and CDR2 as YSYEKL. Here the CDR3 DNA reads TGCGCCAGCAGCCAAGATTTCGGGACAGCCAGCTCCTACGAGCAGTACTTC. Amino acids: CASSQDFGTASSYEQYF.

This clone appeared many times. This chain links TRBV30 with TRBJ2-1; D gene ambiguous. The CDR3 has 12 residues. Trimming removed 4 bases from V and 5 bases from J, with 9 bases in between. CDR1 is GTSNPN and CDR2 is SVGIG in the germline V gene (reference sequence). The CDR3 spells CAWNQRNNEQFF. CDR3 DNA sequence: TGTGCCTGGAACCAGCGAAACAATGAGCAGTTCTTC.

This clone has at least ten counts. J is TRBJ2-7 and V is TRBV27, with 7 bases identical to TRBD1. CDR1 and CDR2 (germline): MNHEY, SMNVEV (reference sequence). J gave up 0 bases and V 9 bases, and 5 bases lay outside the gene matches. The CDR3 is 13 residues long. The CDR3: CASGRGISYEQYF. In DNA, the CDR3 is TGTGCCAGTGGCAGGGGGATCTCCTACGAGCAGTACTTC.

At least ten counts were recorded for this clone. The chain is built from TRBV7-9 and TRBJ2-3; TRBD2 matches at 7 bases. V was pared by 3 bases and J by 3 bases, with 3 bases of the junction left unmatched. The CDR3 loop spans 14 amino acids. Per the germline V gene, CDR1 is SEHNR and CDR2 is FQNEAQ (reference sequence). The CDR3, as DNA: TGTGCCAGCAGCTTGACTAGCAGTACAGATACGCAGTATTTT. Its protein is CASSLTSSTDTQYF.

This clone occurred many times. V usage is TRBV10-3 and J usage is TRBJ1-5; D is perhaps TRBD1 (6 bases). Between the trimmed V and J ends, which lost 6 bases and 5 bases, there was a span of 14 bases. The germline CDR1 and CDR2 sequences are ENHRY and SYGVKD. The CDR3 has 14 amino acids. This CDR3 reads CAISPDRSYQPQHF. The CDR3 coding sequence is TGTGCCATCAGCCCCGACAGGTCATATCAGCCCCAGCATTTT.

This clone appeared many times. The CDR3 nucleotides read TGTGCCAGCAGCTTGGGGGGGGTGCAAAGTGAAAAACTGTTTTTT. Its protein product is CASSLGGVQSEKLFF. The genes are TRBV5-4 and TRBJ1-4; TRBD1 might be the D (5 bases). The V end was cut by 0 bases, the J end by 7 bases, with 13 bases between. CDR1 is SGHNT and CDR2 is YYREEE in the germline V gene (reference sequence). The CDR3 runs to 15 residues.